The entry that follows covers one T cell receptor beta chain sequence. The CDR3 runs to 15 residues. V was cut by 0 bases and J by 2 bases, with 12 bases left in between. Germline V gene sequence: CDR1 SGHRS, CDR2 YFSETQ. The source of the sample is a study of shared clonotypes between healthy human individuals. This table comes from immunoSEQ multiplex PCR, and its TCRdb copy is limited to in-frame clones, with some not included. The top ten hold under 2% of the sample, which has nearly 750,000 clones, around 70% seen once. V gene TRBV5-1 combines with J gene TRBJ2-7; D call uncertain. Sequences were obtained from memory CD4+ T cells sorted from blood. The subset: CD45RA-negative fraction. This receptor was obtained from a woman under 40 in good health. The CDR3, as DNA: TGCGCCAGCAGCTTGGCGTCAGGCGTGACCTACGAGCAGTACTTC. Its protein is CASSLASGVTYEQYF.